The following is a T cell receptor beta chain sequence with its context. Its antigen is as yet unknown. The entry originates in a study of shared clonotypes between healthy human individuals. Healthy and HIV-negative, the adult donors had no recent acute infections or vaccinations. All participating donors were Caucasian adults from Nashville, Tennessee. General study findings and limits: When naive CD4 clonotypes were compared across a few donors, around 5% were shared.

Method: immunoSEQ multiplex PCR; TCRdb's copy keeps in-frame clones and lacks some. This table holds some 2.3 million clones, more than 80% found once. The TCR sequence derives from a man aged 18 to 30 in good health. Some clones in this sample may be carry-over from other donors' samples. Sequencing was carried out using naive CD4+ T cells from PBMCs. Subset meaning: CD45RA+ positively selected.

In DNA, the CDR3 is TGTGCCAGCAGCTTAGTGGGGGGTAGGGCTGAAGCTTTCTTT. Its translation: CASSLVGGRAEAFF. The chain links TRBV13 to TRBJ1-1; possibly TRBD1 for D (5 bases). The germline V and J ends were trimmed by 1 base and 6 bases, with 12 bases remaining between them. Germline-derived CDR1 and CDR2 are PRHDT and FYEKMQ (reference sequence). This CDR3 region has 14 residues.